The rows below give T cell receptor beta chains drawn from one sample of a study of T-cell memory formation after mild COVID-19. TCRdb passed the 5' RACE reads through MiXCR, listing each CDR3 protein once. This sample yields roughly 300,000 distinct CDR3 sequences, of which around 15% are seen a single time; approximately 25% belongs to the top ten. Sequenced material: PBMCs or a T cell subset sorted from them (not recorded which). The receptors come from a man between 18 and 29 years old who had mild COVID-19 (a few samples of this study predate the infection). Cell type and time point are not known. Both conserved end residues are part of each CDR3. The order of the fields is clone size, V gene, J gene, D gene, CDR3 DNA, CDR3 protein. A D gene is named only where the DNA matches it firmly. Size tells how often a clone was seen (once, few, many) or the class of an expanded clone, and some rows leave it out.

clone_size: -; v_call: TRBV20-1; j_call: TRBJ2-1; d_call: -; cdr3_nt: TGCAGTGCTGCTCGGGACCCCCATCGGAATGAGCAGTTCTTC; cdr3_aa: CSAARDPHRNEQFF
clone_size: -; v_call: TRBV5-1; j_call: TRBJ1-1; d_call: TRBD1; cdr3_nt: TGCGCCAGCAGCTCGACAGGGGCGAACACTGAAGCTTTCTTT; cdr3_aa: CASSSTGANTEAFF
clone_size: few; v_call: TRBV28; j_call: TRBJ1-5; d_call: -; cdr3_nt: TGTGCCAGCAGACCCCCTGACAGAATCAATCAGCCCCAGCATTTT; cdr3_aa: CASRPPDRINQPQHF
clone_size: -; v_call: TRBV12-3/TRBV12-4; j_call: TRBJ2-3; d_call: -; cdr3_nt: TGTGCCAGCAGTTTAGGGCTGACGCAGTATTTT; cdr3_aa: CASSLGLTQYF
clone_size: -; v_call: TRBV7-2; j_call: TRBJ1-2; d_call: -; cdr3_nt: TGTGCCAGCAGCAGATACAGGGATTCTAACTATGGCTACACCTTC; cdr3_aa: CASSRYRDSNYGYTF
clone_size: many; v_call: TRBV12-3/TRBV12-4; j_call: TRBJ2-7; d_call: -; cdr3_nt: TGTGCCAGCAGTTTATTGGCAGGGCAGAACGAGCAGTACTTC; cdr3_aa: CASSLLAGQNEQYF
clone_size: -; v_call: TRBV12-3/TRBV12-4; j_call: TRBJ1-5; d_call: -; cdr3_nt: TGTGCCAGCAGCCACACTCAGGGGCGGAATCAGCCCCAGCATTTT; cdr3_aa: CASSHTQGRNQPQHF
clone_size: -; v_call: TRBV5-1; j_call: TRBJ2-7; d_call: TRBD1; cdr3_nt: TGCGCCAGCAGCATAGGACAGGGGAGTCACGAGCAGTACTTC; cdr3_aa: CASSIGQGSHEQYF
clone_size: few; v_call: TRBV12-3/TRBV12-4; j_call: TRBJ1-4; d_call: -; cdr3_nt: TGTGCCAGCAGGCGACAGAGCCCTAATGAAAAACTGTTTTTT; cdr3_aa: CASRRQSPNEKLFF
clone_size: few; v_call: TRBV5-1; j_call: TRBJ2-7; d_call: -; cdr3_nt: TGCGCCAGCAGCCCTCTAAGCTCCTACGAGCAGTACTTC; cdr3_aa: CASSPLSSYEQYF
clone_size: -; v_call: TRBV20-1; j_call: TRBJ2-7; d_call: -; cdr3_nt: TGCAGTGCTGGGGCGGGACTTAACTACGAGCAGTACTTC; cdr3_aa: CSAGAGLNYEQYF
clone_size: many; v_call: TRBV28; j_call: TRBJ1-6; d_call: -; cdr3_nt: TGTGCCAGCAGTTTAATTCCCCCCCTTAGCACGGGGATGGGGAATTCACCCCTCCACTTT; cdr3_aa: CASSLIPPLSTGMGNSPLHF
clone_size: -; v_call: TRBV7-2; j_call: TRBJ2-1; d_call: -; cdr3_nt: TGTGCCAGCAGCTTAGCCGGGTCGATCAATGAGCAGTTCTTC; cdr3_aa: CASSLAGSINEQFF
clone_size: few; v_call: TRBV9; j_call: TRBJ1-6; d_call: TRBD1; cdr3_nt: TGTGCCAGCAGCGCTCTACAGGGGGTAGGTTCACCCCTCCACTTT; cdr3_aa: CASSALQGVGSPLHF
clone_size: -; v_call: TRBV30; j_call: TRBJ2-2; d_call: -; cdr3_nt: TGTGCCTGGAGTGTGGTCAGGGCCGGGGAGCTGTTTTTT; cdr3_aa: CAWSVVRAGELFF
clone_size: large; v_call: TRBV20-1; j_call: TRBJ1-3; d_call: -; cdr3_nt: TGCAGTGCTCGTGGAAACACCATATATTTT; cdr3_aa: CSARGNTIYF